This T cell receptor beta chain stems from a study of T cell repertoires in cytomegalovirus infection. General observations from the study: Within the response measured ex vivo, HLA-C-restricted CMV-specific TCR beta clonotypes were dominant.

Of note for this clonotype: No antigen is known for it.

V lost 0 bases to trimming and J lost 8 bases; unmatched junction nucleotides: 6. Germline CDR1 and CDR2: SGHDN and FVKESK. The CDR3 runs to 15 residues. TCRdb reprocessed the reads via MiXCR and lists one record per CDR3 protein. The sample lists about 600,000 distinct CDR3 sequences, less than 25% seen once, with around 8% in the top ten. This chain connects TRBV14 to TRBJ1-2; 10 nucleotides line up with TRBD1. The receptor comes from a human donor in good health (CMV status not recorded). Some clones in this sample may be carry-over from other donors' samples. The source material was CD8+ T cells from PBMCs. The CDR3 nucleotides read TGTGCCAGCAGCCAAGACGGGACAGGGGTTTACGGCTACACCTTC. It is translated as CASSQDGTGVYGYTF. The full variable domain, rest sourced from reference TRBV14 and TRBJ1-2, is EAGVTQFPSHSVIEKGQTVTLRCDPISGHDNLYWYRRVMGKEIKFLLHFVKESKQDESGMPNNRFLAERTGGTYSTLKVQPAELEDSGVYFCASSQDGTGVYGYTFGSGTRLTVV.